These 5 T cell receptor beta chains came from one sample sequenced in a study of blood T cell repertoires in COVID-19 (TCRdb year 2020). Library prep was done by the immunoSEQ multiplex PCR assay. As stored in TCRdb, this immuneACCESS dataset retains in-frame rearrangements with V and J assigned. A fraction of the clones does not appear; measured against another copy, unresolved V genes explain less than half of the discrepancy, and the remainder lacks a known reason. The sample data list 50,000 to 75,000 clones, and about 70% of these were observed just once. The top ten constitute 50% to 55% of the sample. Sequencing was done on a sample of peripheral blood. The receptors come from a woman at least 80 years old with acute or convalescent COVID-19.

The chain combines TRBV18 with TRBJ2-1, with 15 bases aligning to TRBD2. Trimming at V came to 3 bases and at J to 9 bases, leaving 3 bases not matched to a gene. Germline-derived CDR1 and CDR2 are KGHSH and LQKENI. This CDR3 is 15 amino acids long. The CDR3 is CASSPPGLAGGEQFF. Here the CDR3 DNA reads TGTGCCAGCTCACCGCCGGGACTAGCGGGAGGTGAGCAGTTCTTC.

V and J are TRBV5-1 and TRBJ2-3; D is possibly TRBD2 (6 bases). Germline V gene sequence: CDR1 SGHRS, CDR2 YFSETQ. The CDR3 length is 12 residues. V dropped 6 bases and J dropped 9 bases, with 14 bases sitting between them. This CDR3 reads CASTLPGDTQYF. The DNA for the CDR3 is TGCGCCAGCACCCTACCGGGAGACACGCAGTATTTT. Drawing the rest from reference TRBV5-1 and TRBJ2-3, the complete variable domain is KAGVTQTPRYLIKTRGQQVTLSCSPISGHRSVSWYQQTPGQGLQFLFEYFSETQRNKGNFPGRFSGRQFSNSRSEMNVSTLELGDSALYLCASTLPGDTQYFGPGTRLTVL.

The V gene is TRBV5-6, the J gene TRBJ2-1; D gene ambiguous. Germline V gives CDR1 SGHDT, CDR2 YYEEEE. Trimming took off 2 bases at V and 2 bases at J, with 11 bases between the two ends. The CDR3 spans 15 residues. The CDR3 coding sequence is TGTGCCAGCAGCTTTCCCCAGGTCCCCTACAATGAGCAGTTCTTC. This gives the protein CASSFPQVPYNEQFF.

The genes are TRBV5-1 and TRBJ2-2, with 14 bases lining up with TRBD2. Trimming removed 4 bases from V and 2 bases from J; junction bases left unmatched: 10. This CDR3 has 19 residues. CDR1 is SGHRS and CDR2 is YFSETQ in the germline V gene. The CDR3 loop is CASSAVGTSGSHNTGELFF. As DNA, the CDR3 is TGCGCCAGCAGCGCGGTAGGGACTAGCGGGAGCCACAACACCGGGGAGCTGTTTTTT.

The chain carries TRBV24-1 and TRBJ2-3, with D perhaps TRBD2 (6 bases). The germline CDR1 and CDR2 sequences are KGHDR and SFDVKD. The length of the CDR3 is 16 residues. V was cut by 5 bases and J by 3 bases, with 17 bases left in between. In DNA, the CDR3 is TGTGCCACCAGTGGTAAAGGGGTTGGAGGGACAGATACGCAGTATTTT. Translation gives CATSGKGVGGTDTQYF.